The following is a T cell receptor beta chain sequence with its context. Its specificity is not known. This sample stems from a study of shared clonotypes between healthy human individuals. The DNA input per sorted-subset replicate PCR was around 200 ng, corresponding to some 30,000 T cell genomes. Sequencing was performed with immunoSEQ multiplex PCR; in TCRdb, only in-frame clones are kept and a portion is missing. The data contain about 2.2 million clones, roughly 93% of them singletons. Study-wide points: Sampling covered nothing but blood. Tissue TCR repertoires likely differ from those found in blood. Sorted-subset sequencing was shown by rarefaction to be incomplete despite large depth.

CD8 cells classed as naive were CD45RO-negative and positively selected for CCR7, excluding terminally differentiated effector memory CD45RA+ cells. The donors, healthy adults who were HIV-negative, had experienced no recent acute infections or vaccinations. The TCR was taken from a young man in good health. Some clones in this sample may be carry-over from other donors' samples. The sample taken for sequencing was naive CD8+ T cells from PBMCs.

CDR3 sequence reads: CASSGIGGTEAFF. The CDR3 DNA reads as TGTGCCAGCAGCGGGATCGGAGGGACTGAAGCTTTCTTT. V usage is TRBV7-9 and J usage is TRBJ1-1; D is uncertain. This CDR3 region has 13 residues. Germline CDR1 is SEHNR and CDR2 is FQNEAQ (reference sequence). The V end was cut by 5 bases, the J end by 5 bases, with 12 bases between.